Below are 16 T cell receptor beta chains sequenced from a single sample in a study of blood T cell repertoires in COVID-19. Generated by immunoSEQ multiplex PCR, the TCRdb table keeps only in-frame clones and is missing some. This table has about 46,000 clones, around 83% appearing once. Source material: PBMCs or T cells enriched from blood (not recorded which). The receptor source for this set is a woman aged 50 to 60 who had recovered from COVID-19.

The genes are TRBV10-3 and TRBJ2-2; D unresolved. Germline assignment: CDR1 ENHRY and CDR2 SYGVKD. Trimming left V 8 bases short and J 5 bases short, with 12 bases between. The CDR3 length is 13 residues. CDR3 in DNA: TGTGCCATCGGAGCCCGGATTACCGGGGAGCTGTTTTTT. It is translated as CAIGARITGELFF.

V is TRBV5-1 and J is TRBJ1-2; the match to TRBD1 covers 8 bases. Germline assignment: CDR1 SGHRS and CDR2 YFSETQ. The ends lost 4 bases at V and 8 bases at J; junction bases unmatched: 4. This CDR3 is built from 12 residues. CDR3 sequence reads: CASSPDRAGYTF. Written as DNA, the CDR3 is TGCGCCAGCAGCCCGGACAGGGCGGGCTACACCTTC.

V and J are TRBV6-5 and TRBJ2-7; TRBD1 matches at 10 bases. This CDR3 is built from 15 residues. Germline V gene sequence: CDR1 MNHEY, CDR2 SVGAGI. V shed 6 bases, J shed 6 bases, and the junction held 11 bases outside the gene matches. The CDR3 DNA sequence: TGTGCCAGCAGCCGCGTTCCGGGACAGGGGCGCGAGCAGTACTTC. Translation gives CASSRVPGQGREQYF.

CDR3 sequence: CASSLQDTPGELFF. The CDR3 DNA follows: TGTGCCAGCAGCTTACAGGACACGCCCGGGGAGCTGTTTTTT. This chain joins TRBV7-6 and TRBJ2-2; TRBD1 might be the D (5 bases). CDR1 is SGHVS and CDR2 is FNYEAQ in the germline V gene. V was trimmed by 2 bases and J by 6 bases, leaving 10 bases between them. The CDR3 totals 14 residues.

The chain carries TRBV6-2 or TRBV6-3 and TRBJ2-7, with D uncertain. The CDR3 has 15 amino acids. Germline V gene lookup returns CDR1 MNHEY and CDR2 SVGEGT. V was cut by 5 bases and J by 2 bases, with 16 bases left in between. CDR3 amino acids: CASSRGAYPTYEQYF. In DNA, the CDR3 is TGTGCCAGCAGTCGCGGAGCCTACCCAACCTACGAGCAGTACTTC.

The genes are TRBV21-1 and TRBJ2-7; no check of the table's D call, TRBD1, against the DNA was made. TRBV21-1 is an annotated pseudogene. The CDR3 runs to 16 residues. In DNA form, the CDR3 reads TGTGCCAGCAGCCCTCGGACAGGGGCAAGCTCCTACGAGCAGTACTTC. Amino acid sequence: CASSPRTGASSYEQYF.

This chain joins TRBV19 and TRBJ1-5; 8 nucleotides line up with TRBD1. With 7 bases clipped from V and 2 bases from J, the junction kept 10 bases outside the gene matches. Looked up from germline, CDR1 is LNHDA and CDR2 is SQIVND (reference sequence). This CDR3 region has 16 residues. The DNA of the CDR3 is TGTGCCAGTAACCTACAGGGGGGATATGGCAATCAGCCCCAGCATTTT. It yields the protein CASNLQGGYGNQPQHF.

The chain uses TRBV24-1 and TRBJ2-1, with TRBD2 matching 8 bases. V was clipped by 0 bases and J by 0 bases; unmatched bases: 3. This CDR3 region has 17 residues. Germline CDR1 reads KGHDR; CDR2 reads SFDVKD. The CDR3 DNA follows: TGTGCCACCAGTGATTTGTCGGGAGGGAGCTCCTACAATGAGCAGTTCTTC. Its translation: CATSDLSGGSSYNEQFF.

The chain recombines TRBV7-9 with TRBJ2-5; 11 bases fit TRBD2. V shed 5 bases, J shed 0 bases, and the junction held 8 bases outside the gene matches. The CDR3 spans 17 residues. Germline V lookup: CDR1 SEHNR, CDR2 FQNEAQ (reference sequence). The CDR3 DNA sequence: TGTGCCAGCAGCCCTCGACTAGCGGGGAAATACCAAGAGACCCAGTACTTC. It specifies CASSPRLAGKYQETQYF.

In this sample, this clone turned up once. The chain recombines TRBV7-8 with TRBJ2-1; 8 nucleotides agree with TRBD2. This CDR3 comprises 17 residues. Trimming at V came to 7 bases and at J to 3 bases, leaving 14 bases not matched to a gene. Germline CDR1 reads SGHVS; CDR2 reads FQNEAQ. CDR3 loop: CASTLAPPGGDYNEQFF. CDR3 nucleotides: TGTGCCAGCACCCTAGCCCCCCCGGGGGGGGACTACAATGAGCAGTTCTTC. The entire variable domain, with the rest obtained from reference TRBV7-8 and TRBJ2-1, is as follows: GAGVSQSPRYKVAKRGQDVALRCDPISGHVSLFWYQQALGQGPEFLTYFQNEAQLDKSGLPSDRFFAERPEGSVSTLKIQRTQQEDSAVYLCASTLAPPGGDYNEQFFGPGTRLTVL.

The chain is built from TRBV2 and TRBJ1-3, with unresolved D. Germline V lookup: CDR1 SNHLY, CDR2 FYNNEI. Trimming took 6 bases from V and 3 from J, leaving 6 bases between them. This CDR3 contains 12 residues. CDR3 region: CASSGLGNTIYF. In DNA form, the CDR3 reads TGTGCCAGCAGCGGTCTTGGAAACACCATATATTTT.

This chain connects TRBV6-5 to TRBJ1-5; D is perhaps TRBD1 (5 bases). Germline assignment: CDR1 MNHEY and CDR2 SVGAGI. Deletions cut 2 bases from V and 5 bases from J, with 10 bases between. The CDR3 has 14 residues. This chain's CDR3 is CASSYQSRDQPQHF. The CDR3 region has the DNA TGTGCCAGCAGTTACCAAAGCAGGGATCAGCCCCAGCATTTT.

In this sample, this clone turned up once. The genes are TRBV5-4 and TRBJ1-2; D is perhaps TRBD1 (5 bases). The CDR3 extends over 13 amino acids. Between the trimmed V and J ends, which lost 4 bases and 8 bases, there was a span of 15 bases. The germline CDR1 and CDR2 sequences are SGHNT and YYREEE (reference sequence). The chain's CDR3 is CASSLPQAGGYTF. The DNA of the CDR3 is TGTGCCAGCAGCCTTCCACAGGCGGGAGGCTACACCTTC.

The chain has TRBV7-6 and TRBJ1-4, with TRBD1 matching over 8 bases. In germline, CDR1 is SGHVS, CDR2 FNYEAQ. There are 14 residues in the CDR3. After removal of 3 bases from V and 8 bases from J, the junction contained 5 bases not matched to a gene. The DNA of the CDR3 is TGTGCCAGCAGCTTCGGACAGGGTGGCGAAAAACTGTTTTTT. Its protein product is CASSFGQGGEKLFF.

The V gene is TRBV12-3 or TRBV12-4, the J gene TRBJ2-2; D is uncertain. Trimming cost V 2 bases and J 5 bases, with 6 bases left between them. This CDR3 is built from 13 residues. This CDR3 reads CASSLFLTGELFF. In DNA form, the CDR3 reads TGTGCCAGCAGTTTATTCCTAACCGGGGAGCTGTTTTTT.

This chain connects TRBV24-1 to TRBJ1-5; 9 bases map to TRBD1. The CDR3 runs 16 residues. The V segment lost 3 bases and the J segment 6 bases; nucleotides outside the gene matches: 8. Germline CDR1 KGHDR, CDR2 SFDVKD. CDR3 protein: CATSDADRGGSQPQHF. As DNA, the CDR3 is TGTGCCACCAGTGATGCGGACAGGGGAGGGTCTCAGCCCCAGCATTTT.